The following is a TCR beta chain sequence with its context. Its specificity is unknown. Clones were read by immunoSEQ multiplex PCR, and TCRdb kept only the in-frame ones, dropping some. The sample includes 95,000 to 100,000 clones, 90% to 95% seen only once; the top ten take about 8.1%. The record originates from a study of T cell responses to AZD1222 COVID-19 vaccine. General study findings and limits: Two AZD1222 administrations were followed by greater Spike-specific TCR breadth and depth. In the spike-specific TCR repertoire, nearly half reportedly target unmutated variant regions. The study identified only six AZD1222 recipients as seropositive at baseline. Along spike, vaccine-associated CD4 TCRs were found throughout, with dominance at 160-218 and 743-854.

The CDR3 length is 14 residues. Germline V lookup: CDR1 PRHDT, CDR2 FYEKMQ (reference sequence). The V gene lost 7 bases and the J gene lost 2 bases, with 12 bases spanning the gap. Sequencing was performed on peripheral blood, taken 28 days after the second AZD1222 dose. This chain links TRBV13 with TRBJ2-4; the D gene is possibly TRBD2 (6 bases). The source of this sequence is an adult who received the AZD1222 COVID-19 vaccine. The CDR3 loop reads CASTIGSTKNIQYF. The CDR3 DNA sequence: TGTGCCAGCACGATCGGGAGTACCAAAAACATTCAGTACTTC. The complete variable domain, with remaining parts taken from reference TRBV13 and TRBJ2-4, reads AAGVIQSPRHLIKEKRETATLKCYPIPRHDTVYWYQQGPGQDPQFLISFYEKMQSDKGSIPDRFSAQQFSDYHSELNMSSLELGDSALYFCASTIGSTKNIQYFGAGTRLSVL.